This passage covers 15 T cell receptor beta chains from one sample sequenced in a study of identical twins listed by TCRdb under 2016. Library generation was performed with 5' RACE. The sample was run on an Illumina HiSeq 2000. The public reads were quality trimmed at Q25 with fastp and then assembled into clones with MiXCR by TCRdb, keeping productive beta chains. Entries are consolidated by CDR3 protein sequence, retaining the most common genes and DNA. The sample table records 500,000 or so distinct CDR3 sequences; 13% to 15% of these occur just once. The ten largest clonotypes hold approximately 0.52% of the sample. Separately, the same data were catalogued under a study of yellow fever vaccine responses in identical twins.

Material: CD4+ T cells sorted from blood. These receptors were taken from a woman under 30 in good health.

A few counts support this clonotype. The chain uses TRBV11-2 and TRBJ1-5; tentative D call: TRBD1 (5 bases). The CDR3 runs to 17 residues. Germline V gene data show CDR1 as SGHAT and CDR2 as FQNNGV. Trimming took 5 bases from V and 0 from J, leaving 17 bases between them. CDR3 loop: CASSARDLGGSNQPQHF. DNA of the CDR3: TGTGCCAGCAGCGCCCGTGATTTGGGGGGTAGCAATCAGCCCCAGCATTTT.

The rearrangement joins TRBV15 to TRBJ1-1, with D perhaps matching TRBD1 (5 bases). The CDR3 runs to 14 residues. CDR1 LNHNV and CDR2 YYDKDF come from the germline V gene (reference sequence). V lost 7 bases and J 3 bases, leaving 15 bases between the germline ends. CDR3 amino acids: CATTGGDADTEAFF. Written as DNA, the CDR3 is TGTGCCACCACAGGAGGGGATGCGGACACTGAAGCTTTCTTT. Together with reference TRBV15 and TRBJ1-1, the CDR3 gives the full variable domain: DAMVIQNPRYQVTQFGKPVTLSCSQTLNHNVMYWYQQKSSQAPKLLFHYYDKDFNNEADTPDNFQSRRPNTSFCFLDIRSPGLGDTAMYLCATTGGDADTEAFFGQGTRLTVV.

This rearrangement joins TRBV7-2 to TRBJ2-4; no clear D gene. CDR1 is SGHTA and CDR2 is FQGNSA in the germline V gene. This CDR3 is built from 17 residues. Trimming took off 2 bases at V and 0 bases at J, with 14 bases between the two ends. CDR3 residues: CASSLLGSTVAKNIQYF. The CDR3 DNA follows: TGTGCCAGCAGCTTATTGGGCAGCACCGTAGCCAAAAACATTCAGTACTTC.

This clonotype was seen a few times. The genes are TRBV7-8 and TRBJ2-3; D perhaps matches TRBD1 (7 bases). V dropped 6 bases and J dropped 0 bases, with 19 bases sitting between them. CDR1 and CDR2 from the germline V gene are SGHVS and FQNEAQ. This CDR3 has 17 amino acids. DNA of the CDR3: TGTGCCAGCAGGGCAGACAGGGACTGGTCTAGCACAGATACGCAGTATTTT. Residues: CASRADRDWSSTDTQYF.

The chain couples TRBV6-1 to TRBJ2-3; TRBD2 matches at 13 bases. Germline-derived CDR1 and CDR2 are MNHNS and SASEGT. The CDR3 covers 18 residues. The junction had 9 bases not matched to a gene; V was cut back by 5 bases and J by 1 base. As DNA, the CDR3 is TGTGCCAGCAGTCGCACTAGCGGGGGGGCCTATCGCACAGATACGCAGTATTTT. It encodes CASSRTSGGAYRTDTQYF.

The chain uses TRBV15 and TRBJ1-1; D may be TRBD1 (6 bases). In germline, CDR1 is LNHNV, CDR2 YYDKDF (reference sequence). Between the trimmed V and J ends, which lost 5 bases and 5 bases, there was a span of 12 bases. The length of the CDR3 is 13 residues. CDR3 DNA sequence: TGTGCCACCAGCTCCCAGAGGGGGACTGAAGCTTTCTTT. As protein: CATSSQRGTEAFF. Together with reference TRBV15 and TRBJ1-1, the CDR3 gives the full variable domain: DAMVIQNPRYQVTQFGKPVTLSCSQTLNHNVMYWYQQKSSQAPKLLFHYYDKDFNNEADTPDNFQSRRPNTSFCFLDIRSPGLGDTAMYLCATSSQRGTEAFFGQGTRLTVV.

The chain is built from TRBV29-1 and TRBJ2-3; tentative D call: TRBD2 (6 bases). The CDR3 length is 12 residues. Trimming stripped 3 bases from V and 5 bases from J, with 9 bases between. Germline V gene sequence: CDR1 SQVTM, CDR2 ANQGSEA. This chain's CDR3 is CSVEAGLDTQYF. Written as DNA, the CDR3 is TGCAGCGTTGAGGCGGGGTTAGATACGCAGTATTTT.

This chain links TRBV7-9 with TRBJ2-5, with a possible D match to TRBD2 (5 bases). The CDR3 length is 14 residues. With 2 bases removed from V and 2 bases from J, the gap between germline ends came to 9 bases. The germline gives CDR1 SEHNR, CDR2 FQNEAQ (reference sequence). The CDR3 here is CASSLYEGQETQYF. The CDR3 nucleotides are TGTGCCAGCAGCTTATATGAGGGTCAAGAGACCCAGTACTTC.

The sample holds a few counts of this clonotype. CDR3 residues: CASSRDGITQYF. The DNA for the CDR3 is TGTGCCAGCAGCCGAGACGGAATTACGCAGTATTTT. The chain links TRBV7-9 to TRBJ2-3, with D unresolved. CDR1 is SEHNR and CDR2 is FQNEAQ in the germline V gene (reference sequence). CDR3 size: 12 residues. V lost 5 bases to trimming and J lost 8 bases, with 11 bases between them.

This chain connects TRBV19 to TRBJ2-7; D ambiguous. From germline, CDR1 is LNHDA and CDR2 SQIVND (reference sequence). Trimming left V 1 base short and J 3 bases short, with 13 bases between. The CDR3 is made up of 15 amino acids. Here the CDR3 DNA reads TGTGCCAGTAGTATAGCGGCAGGTATGTTCTACGAGCAGTACTTC. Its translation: CASSIAAGMFYEQYF.

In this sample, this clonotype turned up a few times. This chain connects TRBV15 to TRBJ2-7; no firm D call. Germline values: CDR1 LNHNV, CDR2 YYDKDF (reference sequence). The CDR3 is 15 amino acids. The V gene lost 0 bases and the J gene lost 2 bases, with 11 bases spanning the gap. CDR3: CATSRDPQQTYEQYF. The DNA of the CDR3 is TGTGCCACCAGCAGAGATCCCCAGCAAACCTACGAGCAGTACTTC.

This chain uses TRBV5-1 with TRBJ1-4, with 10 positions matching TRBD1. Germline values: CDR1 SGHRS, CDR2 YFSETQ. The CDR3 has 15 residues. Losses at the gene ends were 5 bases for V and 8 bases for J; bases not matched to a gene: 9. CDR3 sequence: CASRPSGTGEEKLFF. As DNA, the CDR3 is TGCGCCAGCAGGCCTTCCGGGACAGGGGAAGAAAAACTGTTTTTT.

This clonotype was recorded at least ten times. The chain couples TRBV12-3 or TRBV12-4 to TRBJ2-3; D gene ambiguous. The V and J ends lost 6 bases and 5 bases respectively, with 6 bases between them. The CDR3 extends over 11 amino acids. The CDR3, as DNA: TGTGCCAGCAGCCCCTTAGATACGCAGTATTTT. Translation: CASSPLDTQYF.

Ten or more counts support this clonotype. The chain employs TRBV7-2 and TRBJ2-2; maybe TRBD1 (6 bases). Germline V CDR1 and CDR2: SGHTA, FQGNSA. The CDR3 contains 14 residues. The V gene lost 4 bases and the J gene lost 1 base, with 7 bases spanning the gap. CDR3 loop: CASSWGRNTGELFF. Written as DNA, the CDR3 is TGTGCCAGCAGCTGGGGGCGGAACACCGGGGAGCTGTTTTTT.

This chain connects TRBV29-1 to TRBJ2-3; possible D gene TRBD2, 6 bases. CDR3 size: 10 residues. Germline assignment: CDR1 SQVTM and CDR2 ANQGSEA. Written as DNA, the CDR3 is TGCGGAGGGGGCACAGATACGCAGTATTTT. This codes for CGGGTDTQYF.